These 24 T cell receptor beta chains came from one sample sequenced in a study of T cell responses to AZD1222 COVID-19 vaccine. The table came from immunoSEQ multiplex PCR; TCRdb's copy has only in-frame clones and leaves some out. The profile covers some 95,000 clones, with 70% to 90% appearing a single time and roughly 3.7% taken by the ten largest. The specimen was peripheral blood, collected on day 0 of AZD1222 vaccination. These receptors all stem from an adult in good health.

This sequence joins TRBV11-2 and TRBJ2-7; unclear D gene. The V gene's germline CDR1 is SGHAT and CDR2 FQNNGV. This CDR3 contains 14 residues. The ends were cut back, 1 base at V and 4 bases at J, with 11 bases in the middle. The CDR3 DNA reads TGTGCCAGCAGCTTAGTCGGAGTCGGATACGAGCAGTACTTC. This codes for CASSLVGVGYEQYF.

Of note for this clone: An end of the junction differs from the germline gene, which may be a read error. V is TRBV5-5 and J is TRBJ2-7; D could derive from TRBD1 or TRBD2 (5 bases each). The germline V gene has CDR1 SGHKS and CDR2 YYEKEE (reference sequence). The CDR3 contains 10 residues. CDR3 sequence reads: CASGLLGTSF. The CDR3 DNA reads TGTGCCAGCGGTCTTCTCGGGACCTCGTTC. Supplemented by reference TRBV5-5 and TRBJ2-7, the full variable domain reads DAGVTQSPTHLIKTRGQQVTLRCSPISGHKSVSWYQQVLGQGPQFIFQYYEKEERGRGNFPDRFSARQFPNYSSELNVNALLLGDSALYLCASGLLGTSFGPGTRLTVT.

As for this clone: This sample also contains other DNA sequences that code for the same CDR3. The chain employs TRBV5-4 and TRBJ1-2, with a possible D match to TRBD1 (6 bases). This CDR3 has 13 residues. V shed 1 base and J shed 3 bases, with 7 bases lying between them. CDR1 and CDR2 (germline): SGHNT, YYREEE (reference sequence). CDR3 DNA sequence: TGTGCCAGCAGCTTGAACAGGGACTATGGCTACACCTTC. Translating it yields CASSLNRDYGYTF.

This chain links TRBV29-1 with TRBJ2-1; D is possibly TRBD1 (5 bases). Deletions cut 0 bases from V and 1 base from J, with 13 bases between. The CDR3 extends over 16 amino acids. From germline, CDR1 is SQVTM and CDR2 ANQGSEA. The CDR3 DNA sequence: TGCAGCGTTGAAGAGGGGCAGGGTTTATCCTACAATGAGCAGTTCTTC. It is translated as CSVEEGQGLSYNEQFF.

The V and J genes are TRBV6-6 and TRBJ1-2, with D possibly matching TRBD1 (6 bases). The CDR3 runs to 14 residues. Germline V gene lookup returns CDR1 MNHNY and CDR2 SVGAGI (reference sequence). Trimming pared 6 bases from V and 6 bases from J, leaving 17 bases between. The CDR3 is CASRPSARGDGYTF. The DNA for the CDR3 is TGTGCCAGCAGGCCTTCGGCCAGGGGAGATGGCTACACCTTC.

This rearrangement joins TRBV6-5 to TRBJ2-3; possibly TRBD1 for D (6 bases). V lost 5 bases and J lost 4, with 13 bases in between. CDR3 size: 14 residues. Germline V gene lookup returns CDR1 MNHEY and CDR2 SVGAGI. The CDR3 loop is CASSRGMGSDTQYF. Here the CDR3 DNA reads TGTGCCAGCAGTAGGGGGATGGGATCAGATACGCAGTATTTT.

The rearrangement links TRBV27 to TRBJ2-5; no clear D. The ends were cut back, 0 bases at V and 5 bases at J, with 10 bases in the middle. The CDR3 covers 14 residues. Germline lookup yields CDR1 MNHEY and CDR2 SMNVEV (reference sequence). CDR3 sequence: CASSLSRYRETQYF. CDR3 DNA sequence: TGTGCCAGCAGTTTATCGAGGTATCGTGAGACCCAGTACTTC.

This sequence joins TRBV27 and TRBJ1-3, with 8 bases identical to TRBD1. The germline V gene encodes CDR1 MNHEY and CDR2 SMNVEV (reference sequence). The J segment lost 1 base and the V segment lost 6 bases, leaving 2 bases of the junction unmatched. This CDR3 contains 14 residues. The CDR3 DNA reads TGTGCCAGCAGAGGGACAGGATCTGGAAACACCATATATTTT. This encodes CASRGTGSGNTIYF.

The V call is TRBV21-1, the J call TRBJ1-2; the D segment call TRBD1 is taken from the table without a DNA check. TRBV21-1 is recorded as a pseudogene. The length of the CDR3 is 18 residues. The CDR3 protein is CASSKALSGTRLSGGYTF. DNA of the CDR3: TGTGCCAGCAGCAAAGCGCTTTCCGGGACAAGGTTGAGTGGTGGCTACACCTTC.

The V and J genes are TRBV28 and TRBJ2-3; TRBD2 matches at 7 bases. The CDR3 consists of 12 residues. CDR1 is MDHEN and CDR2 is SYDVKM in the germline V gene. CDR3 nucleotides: TGTGCAGTGCGGGGGTACACAGATACGCAGTATTTT. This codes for CAVRGYTDTQYF.

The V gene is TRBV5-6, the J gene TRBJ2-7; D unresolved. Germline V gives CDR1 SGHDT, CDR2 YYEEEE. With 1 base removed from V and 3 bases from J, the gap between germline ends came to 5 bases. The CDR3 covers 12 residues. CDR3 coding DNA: TGTGCCAGCAGCTTGACCGACTACGAGCAGTACTTC. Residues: CASSLTDYEQYF.

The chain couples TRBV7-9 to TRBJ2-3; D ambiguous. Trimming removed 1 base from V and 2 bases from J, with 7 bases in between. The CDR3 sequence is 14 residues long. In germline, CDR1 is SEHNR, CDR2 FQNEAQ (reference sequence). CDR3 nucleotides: TGTGCCAGCAGCTTAGATCGTTCCACAGATACGCAGTATTTT. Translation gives CASSLDRSTDTQYF.

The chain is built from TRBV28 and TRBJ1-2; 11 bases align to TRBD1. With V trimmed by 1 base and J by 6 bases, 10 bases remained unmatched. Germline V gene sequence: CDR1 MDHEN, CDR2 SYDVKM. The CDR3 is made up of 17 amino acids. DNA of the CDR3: TGTGCCAGCAGTTTATTCGCGCAGGGACAGGGGGAGGATGGCTACACCTTC. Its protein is CASSLFAQGQGEDGYTF.

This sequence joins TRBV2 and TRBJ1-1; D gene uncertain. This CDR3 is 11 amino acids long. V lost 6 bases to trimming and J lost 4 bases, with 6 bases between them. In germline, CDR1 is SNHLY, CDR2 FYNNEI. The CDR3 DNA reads TGTGCCAGCAGGCGTACCACTGAAGCTTTCTTT. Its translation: CASRRTTEAFF.

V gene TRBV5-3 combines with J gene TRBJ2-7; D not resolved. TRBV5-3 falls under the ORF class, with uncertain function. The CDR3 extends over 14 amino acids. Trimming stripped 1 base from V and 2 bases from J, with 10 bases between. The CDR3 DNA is TGTGCCAGAAGCTTGATCCAGAGAGCCTACGAGCAGTACTTC. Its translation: CARSLIQRAYEQYF.

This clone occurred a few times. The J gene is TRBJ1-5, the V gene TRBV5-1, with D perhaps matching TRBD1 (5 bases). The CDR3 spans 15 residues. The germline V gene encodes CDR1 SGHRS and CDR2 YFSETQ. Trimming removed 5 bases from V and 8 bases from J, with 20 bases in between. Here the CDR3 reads CASSLQVPRREPQHF. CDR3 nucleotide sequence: TGCGCCAGCAGTTTACAGGTCCCTAGGAGGGAGCCCCAGCATTTT.

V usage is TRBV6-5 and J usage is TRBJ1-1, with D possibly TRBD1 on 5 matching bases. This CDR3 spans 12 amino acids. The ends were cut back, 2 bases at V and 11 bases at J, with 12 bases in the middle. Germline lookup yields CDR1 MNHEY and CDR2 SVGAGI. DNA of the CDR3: TGTGCCAGCAGTTACAAGGGGACGGGGGCTTTCTTT. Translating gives CASSYKGTGAFF.

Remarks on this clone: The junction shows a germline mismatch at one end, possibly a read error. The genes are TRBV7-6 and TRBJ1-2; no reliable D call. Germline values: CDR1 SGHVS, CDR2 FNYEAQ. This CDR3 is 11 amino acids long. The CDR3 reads CASSLEQWVAF. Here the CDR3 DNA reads TGTGCCAGCAGCTTAGAACAGTGGGTCGCCTTC.

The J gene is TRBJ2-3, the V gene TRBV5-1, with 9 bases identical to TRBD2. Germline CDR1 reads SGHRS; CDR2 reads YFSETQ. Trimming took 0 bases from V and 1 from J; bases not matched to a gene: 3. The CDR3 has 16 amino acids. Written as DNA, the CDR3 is TGCGCCAGCAGCTTGGGGCTAGCGGGGCGCACAGATACGCAGTATTTT. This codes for CASSLGLAGRTDTQYF.

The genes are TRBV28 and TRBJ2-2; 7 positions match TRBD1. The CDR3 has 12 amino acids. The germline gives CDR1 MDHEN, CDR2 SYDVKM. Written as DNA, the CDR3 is TGTTGCGCCAACAGGGGACCCGGGGAGCTGTTTTTT. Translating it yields CCANRGPGELFF.

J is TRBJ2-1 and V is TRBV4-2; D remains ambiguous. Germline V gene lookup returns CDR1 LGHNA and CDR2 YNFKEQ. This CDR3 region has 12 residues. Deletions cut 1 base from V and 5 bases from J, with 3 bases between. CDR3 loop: CASSQGNNEQFF. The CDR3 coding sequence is TGTGCCAGCAGCCAAGGGAACAATGAGCAGTTCTTC.

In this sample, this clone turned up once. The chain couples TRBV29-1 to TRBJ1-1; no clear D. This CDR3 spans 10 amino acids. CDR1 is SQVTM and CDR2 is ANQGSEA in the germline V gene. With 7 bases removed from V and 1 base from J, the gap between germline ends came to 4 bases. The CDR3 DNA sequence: TGCAGCGGGAGGAACACTGAAGCTTTCTTT. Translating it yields CSGRNTEAFF.

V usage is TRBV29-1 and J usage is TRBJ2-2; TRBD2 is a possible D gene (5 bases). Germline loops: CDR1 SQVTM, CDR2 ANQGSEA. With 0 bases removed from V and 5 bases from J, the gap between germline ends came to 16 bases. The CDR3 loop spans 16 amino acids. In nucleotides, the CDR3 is TGCAGCGTTGAAGATCCCGGGATCGGGAAGACCGGGGAGCTGTTTTTT. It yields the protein CSVEDPGIGKTGELFF.

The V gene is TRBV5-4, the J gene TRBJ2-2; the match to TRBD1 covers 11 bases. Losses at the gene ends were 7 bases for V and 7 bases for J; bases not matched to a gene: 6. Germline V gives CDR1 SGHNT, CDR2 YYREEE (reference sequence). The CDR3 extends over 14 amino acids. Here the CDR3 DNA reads TGTGCCAGCCAGCGGACAGGGGGCAGCGGGGAGCTGTTTTTT. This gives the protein CASQRTGGSGELFF.